Sequencing of this T cell receptor beta chain was carried out in a study of CXCR3-negative and CXCR3-positive naive CD8 T cells. Findings and limits, study-wide: TRBV-TRBJ usage was alike in naive CXCR3-negative and CXCR3-positive cells but differed in memory cells. CXCR3-expressing naive cells carried TRB CDR3s more hydrophobic than those of CXCR3-negative naive cells.

Regarding this clonotype: The target antigen is unknown.

Germline-derived CDR1 and CDR2 are LNHDA and SQIVND (reference sequence). The CDR3 runs 15 residues. The authors prepared UMI-labeled TRB cDNA libraries by 5' RACE. TCRdb reprocessed the 5' RACE reads and stores each CDR3 protein as one record, lacking DNA. The sample data list 130,000 or so distinct CDR3 sequences. This receptor was obtained from a human donor in good health. Some clones in this sample may be carry-over from other donors' samples. The chain couples TRBV19 to TRBJ2-1; the D gene TCRdb calls, TRBD2, cannot be checked with no DNA. The sample consisted of naive CXCR3+ CD8+ T cells from blood. Subset denoted: CD45RO-CCR7+CD27+CD95- naive CD8+ T cells expressing CXCR3 (TNR3+). The chain's CDR3 is CASTAASGRYNEQFF. The full variable domain, with the rest looked up from reference TRBV19 and TRBJ2-1, is DGGITQSPKYLFRKEGQNVTLSCEQNLNHDAMYWYRQDPGQGLRLIYYSQIVNDFQKGDIAEGYSVSREKKESFPLTVTSAQKNPTAFYLCASTAASGRYNEQFFGPGTRLTVL.